Listed below are T cell receptor beta chains from one sample, sequenced in a study of blood T cells in healthy people across ages. Each CDR3 protein is one row after TCRdb ran MiXCR on the 5' RACE reads. Counted here are 1,500,000 or so distinct CDR3 sequences, roughly 43% occurring once; the ten biggest clones make up about 4%. Sequenced: blood. The receptors here all came from a woman under 30 in good health. Both conserved end residues are part of each CDR3. D genes are given only for firm matches. The size entry is marked missing in some rows and otherwise reads once, few, many or a size class.

D	V	size	J	CDR3	DNA
TRBD1	TRBV29-1	few	TRBJ2-7	CSAKDRGSYEQYF	TGCAGCGCCAAGGACAGGGGGAGCTACGAGCAGTACTTC
NA	TRBV2	NA	TRBJ2-1	CASSGVAEAYEQFF	TGTGCCAGCAGTGGGGTAGCGGAAGCCTACGAGCAGTTCTTC
NA	TRBV20-1	NA	TRBJ2-2	CSVQGVAEGELFF	TGCAGTGTACAAGGCGTGGCAGAGGGGGAGCTGTTTTTT
NA	TRBV6-2/TRBV6-3	NA	TRBJ1-2	CASSYSPDLPNYGYTF	TGTGCCAGCAGTTACTCTCCGGACTTACCTAACTATGGCTACACCTTC
NA	TRBV15	NA	TRBJ2-5	CATSSGLQGSSMRGTQYF	TGTGCCACCAGCAGCGGGCTACAGGGATCTAGCATGAGGGGGACCCAGTACTTC
TRBD1	TRBV27	NA	TRBJ1-4	CASRYTPGQGQADDVKLFF	TGTGCCAGCCGTTATACCCCGGGACAGGGGCAGGCCGACGACGTAAAACTGTTTTTT
NA	TRBV3-1	NA	TRBJ1-2	CASSQRAANYGYTF	TGTGCCAGCAGCCAACGGGCAGCTAACTATGGCTACACCTTC
TRBD1	TRBV25-1	NA	TRBJ2-7	CASSDGAGQGTYEQYF	TGTGCCAGCAGTGATGGAGCGGGACAGGGAACCTACGAGCAGTACTTC
TRBD2	TRBV20-1	NA	TRBJ2-5	CSASALALETQYF	TGCAGTGCTAGTGCACTAGCGTTGGAGACCCAGTACTTC
NA	TRBV29-1	NA	TRBJ1-1	CSVEGLMITEAFF	TGCAGCGTTGAGGGACTGATGATCACTGAAGCTTTCTTT
NA	TRBV28	few	TRBJ2-1	CASRRLRSSYNEQFF	TGTGCCAGCAGACGGCTTCGTAGCTCCTACAATGAGCAGTTCTTC
NA	TRBV29-1	NA	TRBJ2-5	CGAPSSSLETQYF	TGCGGCGCTCCAAGCTCCTCGCTTGAGACCCAGTACTTC
TRBD2	TRBV6-2/TRBV6-3	many	TRBJ2-1	CASRGSAYNEQFF	TGTGCCAGCCGCGGGAGCGCTTACAATGAGCAGTTCTTC
NA	TRBV11-2	NA	TRBJ2-1	CASSLGYNELFF	TGTGCCAGCAGCTTGGGTTACAATGAGCTGTTCTTC
TRBD2	TRBV4-1	few	TRBJ2-7	CASSQVGGLAYEQYF	TGCGCCAGCAGCCAAGTTGGGGGACTAGCGTACGAGCAGTACTTC
NA	TRBV25-1	few	TRBJ2-1	CASSESRSRATGSYNEQFF	TGTGCCAGCAGTGAATCCCGGTCCAGAGCGACGGGTTCCTACAATGAGCAGTTCTTC
NA	TRBV4-3	NA	TRBJ1-4	CASSQSRLDNEKLFF	TGCGCCAGCAGCCAAAGCAGGCTAGATAATGAAAAACTGTTTTTT
NA	TRBV29-1	NA	TRBJ2-7	CSGCMRLAYNEQYF	TGCAGCGGCTGTATGCGGCTAGCCTACAATGAGCAGTACTTC
NA	TRBV6-2/TRBV6-3	few	TRBJ2-1	CASSYWTRGNEQFF	TGTGCCAGCAGTTACTGGACTAGGGGGAATGAGCAGTTCTTC
NA	TRBV5-6	few	TRBJ1-2	CASRRRQLNYGYTF	TGTGCCAGCAGGAGGCGACAGCTCAACTATGGCTACACCTTC
TRBD2	TRBV7-9	NA	TRBJ2-3	CASSLAGLGRTDTQYF	TGTGCCAGCAGCTTAGCGGGACTAGGGCGCACAGATACGCAGTATTTT
NA	TRBV14	NA	TRBJ2-1	CASTPYSSCNEQFF	TGTGCCAGCACTCCGTATAGCTCCTGCAATGAGCAGTTCTTC
NA	TRBV20-1	NA	TRBJ2-3	CSAVDTGDTDTQYF	TGCAGTGCCGTCGACACTGGAGACACAGATACGCAGTATTTT
TRBD1	TRBV12-3/TRBV12-4	few	TRBJ2-7	CASSPDRQGRYEQYF	TGTGCCAGCAGTCCAGACCGACAGGGGCGGTACGAGCAGTACTTC
TRBD2	TRBV29-1	NA	TRBJ2-7	CSVNPSGEQYF	TGCAGCGTTAACCCTAGCGGCGAGCAGTACTTC
NA	TRBV7-2	few	TRBJ1-2	CASSRSLGGESYGYTF	TGTGCCAGCAGCCGTTCCTTGGGGGGAGAGAGCTATGGCTACACCTTC
NA	TRBV5-6	NA	TRBJ2-2	CASSDDKANTGELFF	TGTGCCAGCAGCGATGACAAGGCGAACACCGGGGAGCTGTTTTTT
NA	TRBV4-1	many	TRBJ2-3	CASSQPSPGTDTQYF	TGCGCCAGCAGCCAACCTAGCCCGGGCACAGATACGCAGTATTTT
TRBD2	TRBV27	NA	TRBJ2-5	CASSLFPSGRAETQYF	TGTGCCAGCAGTTTATTCCCCAGCGGGAGGGCCGAGACCCAGTACTTC
TRBD2	TRBV6-2/TRBV6-3	few	TRBJ2-1	CASSYSRAGGFYNEQFF	TGTGCCAGCAGTTACTCGAGAGCGGGAGGGTTTTACAATGAGCAGTTCTTC
NA	TRBV4-3	NA	TRBJ1-3	CASSQEGRKRNTIYF	TGCGCTAGCAGCCAAGAGGGCAGAAAAAGAAACACCATATATTTT
NA	TRBV9	NA	TRBJ2-1	CASSVEGAPLYNEQFF	TGTGCCAGCAGCGTAGAAGGGGCCCCGCTATACAATGAGCAGTTCTTC
NA	TRBV25-1	NA	TRBJ1-6	CASTQAPNNSPLHF	TGTGCCAGCACCCAAGCCCCGAATAATTCACCCCTCCACTTT
NA	TRBV6-5	NA	TRBJ2-7	CASSYSALSLNEQYF	TGTGCCAGCAGTTACTCCGCCCTGTCCCTGAATGAGCAGTACTTC